These 24 T cell receptor beta chains originate from one sample sequenced in a study of identifying expanded T cells in peripheral blood. Using immunoSEQ multiplex PCR, the repertoire was profiled, and TCRdb retains in-frame clones only, with some absent. The sample lists 120,000 or so clones, about four fifths occurring once. Sequencing was performed on blood. These receptors came from a person aged 18-69 years in good health.

The chain links TRBV21-1 to TRBJ2-5; TRBD2, the table's D call, was not compared with the DNA. TRBV21-1 is reported as a pseudogene. This CDR3 region has 18 residues. The CDR3, as DNA: TGTGCCAGCAGCAAAGTTGATTTCGGGGGTTTGACGGGAGAGACCCAGTACTTC. This codes for CASSKVDFGGLTGETQYF.

The chain uses TRBV27 and TRBJ2-7; weak D call: TRBD2 (5 bases). Germline-derived CDR1 and CDR2 are MNHEY and SMNVEV (reference sequence). This CDR3 spans 16 amino acids. V lost 5 bases to trimming and J lost 9 bases, with 26 bases between them. The CDR3: CASSTRSEGSATWQYF. The DNA for the CDR3 is TGTGCCAGCAGTACCCGGTCCGAGGGCAGTGCTACTTGGCAGTACTTC.

The chain recombines TRBV7-2 with TRBJ1-2; 9 bases match TRBD1. The CDR3 covers 14 residues. The germline V gene has CDR1 SGHTA and CDR2 FQGNSA. The V segment lost 8 bases and the J segment 2 bases; nucleotides outside the gene matches: 6. As DNA, the CDR3 is TGTGCCAGCGGCAGGACAGGGGTAAACTATGGCTACACCTTC. Encoded protein: CASGRTGVNYGYTF.

The chain links TRBV6-6 to TRBJ1-5; D call uncertain. V lost 8 bases, J lost 3 bases, and 14 bases lay in between. The germline V gene encodes CDR1 MNHNY and CDR2 SVGAGI (reference sequence). This CDR3 has 14 amino acids. The CDR3 DNA sequence: TGTGCCAGCGCTTTGGACGGCAACAATCAGCCCCAGCATTTT. Its translation: CASALDGNNQPQHF.

The J gene is TRBJ1-6, the V gene TRBV19, with a weak D call TRBD1 (5 bases). The CDR3 loop spans 15 amino acids. Per germline, CDR1 LNHDA and CDR2 SQIVND (reference sequence). Trimming left V 6 bases short and J 9 bases short, with 18 bases between. The CDR3 protein is CASRDPWGEFSPLHF. CDR3 DNA sequence: TGTGCCAGTAGGGATCCCTGGGGGGAGTTTTCACCCCTCCACTTT.

The chain recombines TRBV25-1 with TRBJ1-5, with 10 bases lining up with TRBD1. V lost 4 bases to trimming and J lost 6 bases; unmatched junction nucleotides: 6. This CDR3 comprises 15 residues. In germline, CDR1 is MGHDK, CDR2 SYGVNS. CDR3 sequence (DNA): TGTGCCAGCAGTGGACCGGGACAGGGGCCTCAGCCCCAGCATTTT. Translating it yields CASSGPGQGPQPQHF.

This chain uses TRBV11-2 with TRBJ2-7; 10 bases align to TRBD2. The CDR3 covers 17 residues. With V trimmed by 2 bases and J by 1 base, 8 bases remained unmatched. In germline, CDR1 is SGHAT, CDR2 FQNNGV. CDR3 DNA: TGTGCCAGCAGCTTAACGACGGTAGCGGGGGGTTCCTACGAGCAGTACTTC. This codes for CASSLTTVAGGSYEQYF.

V usage is TRBV6-5 and J usage is TRBJ1-1, with D possibly being TRBD1 (6 bases). CDR1 and CDR2 (germline): MNHEY, SVGAGI. Trimming took 5 bases from V and 1 from J, leaving 11 bases between them. The CDR3 loop spans 14 amino acids. The CDR3 DNA follows: TGTGCCAGCAGTCACAGGGACACGAACACTGAAGCTTTCTTT. It encodes CASSHRDTNTEAFF.

J is TRBJ1-6 and V is TRBV6-6; D gene uncertain. V was cut by 6 bases and J by 0 bases, with 6 bases left in between. CDR3 length: 14 amino acids. Germline CDR1 is MNHNY and CDR2 is SVGAGI (reference sequence). The CDR3 here is CASRGSSYNSPLHF. The CDR3 DNA reads TGTGCCAGCAGGGGGAGCTCCTATAATTCACCCCTCCACTTT.

This chain links TRBV6-5 with TRBJ1-1; D is perhaps TRBD1 (5 bases). The CDR3 contains 15 residues. Per germline, CDR1 MNHEY and CDR2 SVGAGI. V was cut by 2 bases and J by 3 bases, with 13 bases left in between. In DNA, the CDR3 is TGTGCCAGCAGTTACGGTCTGGCGGGGGACACTGAAGCTTTCTTT. Translating it yields CASSYGLAGDTEAFF.

The chain links TRBV7-2 to TRBJ2-1; D perhaps matches TRBD2 (7 bases). From germline, CDR1 is SGHTA and CDR2 FQGNSA. V was pared by 0 bases and J by 8 bases, with 11 bases between. There are 14 residues in the CDR3. The CDR3, as DNA: TGTGCCAGCAGCTTAGCGGGGGGGCTGCATGAGCAGTTCTTC. Translated: CASSLAGGLHEQFF.

The gene calls are TRBV19 and TRBJ1-5, with 10 bases fitting TRBD1. J lost 9 bases, V lost 7 bases, and 15 bases had no gene match. This CDR3 spans 16 amino acids. Germline V gene sequence: CDR1 LNHDA, CDR2 SQIVND (reference sequence). The CDR3 bases are TGTGCCAGTACCTTCTCCGGGGACAGGGGTATATCGCCCCAGCATTTT. Translating gives CASTFSGDRGISPQHF. The full variable domain, its missing parts supplied by reference TRBV19 and TRBJ1-5, is DGGITQSPKYLFRKEGQNVTLSCEQNLNHDAMYWYRQDPGQGLRLIYYSQIVNDFQKGDIAEGYSVSREKKESFPLTVTSAQKNPTAFYLCASTFSGDRGISPQHFGDGTRLSIL.

The chain carries TRBV29-1 and TRBJ1-2; no clear D gene. From germline, CDR1 is SQVTM and CDR2 ANQGSEA. CDR3 length equals 14 residues. Trimming pared 4 bases from V and 4 bases from J, leaving 16 bases between. The CDR3 is CSVGLSGPFYGYTF. CDR3 DNA sequence: TGCAGCGTTGGGCTATCGGGCCCTTTCTATGGCTACACCTTC. The whole variable domain, remainder taken from reference TRBV29-1 and TRBJ1-2, is SAVISQKPSRDICQRGTSLTIQCQVDSQVTMMFWYRQQPGQSLTLIATANQGSEATYESGFVIDKFPISRPNLTFSTLTVSNMSPEDSSIYLCSVGLSGPFYGYTFGSGTRLTVV.

The V call is TRBV27, the J call TRBJ2-2; no reliable D call. This CDR3 has 13 residues. Germline CDR1 MNHEY, CDR2 SMNVEV (reference sequence). V lost 3 bases and J lost 3, with 5 bases in between. CDR3 region: CASSLGYTGELFF. CDR3 nucleotides: TGTGCCAGCAGTTTGGGGTACACCGGGGAGCTGTTTTTT.

The CDR3 reads CATSRVGQGDSPLHF. The CDR3 coding sequence is TGTGCCACCAGCAGAGTGGGACAGGGTGATTCACCCCTCCACTTT. The chain couples TRBV15 to TRBJ1-6, with 9 bases identical to TRBD1. J lost 8 bases, V lost 1 base, and 3 bases had no gene match. Germline V gives CDR1 LNHNV, CDR2 YYDKDF (reference sequence). The CDR3 is 15 amino acids.

V gene TRBV30 combines with J gene TRBJ1-1; D call uncertain. The germline CDR1 and CDR2 sequences are GTSNPN and SVGIG (reference sequence). V shed 4 bases and J shed 3 bases, with 12 bases lying between them. The CDR3 totals 13 residues. As DNA, the CDR3 is TGTGCCTGGAACACGGGGTTTGACACTGAAGCTTTCTTT. Its translation is CAWNTGFDTEAFF.

This clone was seen just once. The chain couples TRBV7-9 to TRBJ1-1, with D maybe TRBD1 (5 bases). V lost 3 bases, J lost 2 bases, and 7 bases lay in between. Germline values: CDR1 SEHNR, CDR2 FQNEAQ (reference sequence). The CDR3 runs to 13 residues. Written as DNA, the CDR3 is TGTGCCAGCAGCTTTGACAGTAACACTGAAGCTTTCTTT. Translating it yields CASSFDSNTEAFF.

CDR3 in amino acids: CASSEGTYGYTF. The CDR3 DNA sequence: TGTGCCAGCAGTGAAGGCACGTATGGCTACACCTTC. The chain uses TRBV2 and TRBJ1-2; D ambiguous. Trimming pared 1 base from V and 5 bases from J, leaving 5 bases between. The CDR3 is 12 amino acids. The germline CDR1 and CDR2 sequences are SNHLY and FYNNEI. Combining the CDR3 with reference TRBV2 and TRBJ1-2 gives the whole variable domain EPEVTQTPSHQVTQMGQEVILRCVPISNHLYFYWYRQILGQKVEFLVSFYNNEISEKSEIFDDQFSVERPDGSNFTLKIRSTKLEDSAMYFCASSEGTYGYTFGSGTRLTVV.

This rearrangement joins TRBV11-1 to TRBJ2-7; D remains ambiguous. Trimming removed 5 bases from V and 6 bases from J, with 20 bases in between. CDR1 is SGHAT and CDR2 is FQDESV in the germline V gene (reference sequence). There are 15 residues in the CDR3. The CDR3 protein is CASSGPEAGVSEQYF. The CDR3 DNA reads as TGTGCCAGCAGCGGCCCTGAGGCCGGCGTAAGCGAGCAGTACTTC.

This chain links TRBV12-5 with TRBJ1-2; tentatively, D is TRBD1 (5 bases). The CDR3 covers 12 residues. Per germline, CDR1 LGHNT and CDR2 FRNRAP. Trimming removed 0 bases from V and 11 bases from J, with 10 bases in between. The CDR3 region is CASGLVTGTYTF. The CDR3 DNA follows: TGTGCTAGTGGTTTGGTGACCGGGACTTACACCTTC.

The chain combines TRBV5-1 with TRBJ1-1, with 9 bases matching TRBD1. There are 15 residues in the CDR3. The germline CDR1 and CDR2 sequences are SGHRS and YFSETQ. V trimming: 0 bases; J trimming: 10 bases; junction bases outside the gene matches: 10. The CDR3 is CASSLANEGQGRAFF. The CDR3 bases are TGCGCCAGCAGCTTGGCCAATGAGGGACAGGGAAGAGCTTTCTTT.

The chain combines TRBV29-1 with TRBJ1-2, with D tentatively TRBD1 (6 bases). The CDR3 sequence is 13 residues long. Per germline, CDR1 SQVTM and CDR2 ANQGSEA. V was clipped by 3 bases and J by 8 bases, with 16 bases between them. This CDR3 reads CSVEVRGGYGYTF. Written as DNA, the CDR3 is TGCAGCGTTGAGGTCAGGGGAGGTTACGGCTACACCTTC.

The chain uses TRBV5-1 and TRBJ2-5; 7 nucleotides align to TRBD2. The CDR3 has 14 amino acids. The V segment lost 3 bases and the J segment 7 bases; nucleotides outside the gene matches: 9. From germline, CDR1 is SGHRS and CDR2 YFSETQ. CDR3 coding DNA: TGCGCCAGCAGCTCCCCGGGGGGATCAGGGACCCAGTACTTC. Its translation is CASSSPGGSGTQYF.

The chain links TRBV27 to TRBJ2-7; no definite D call. CDR3 length: 13 amino acids. Germline-derived CDR1 and CDR2 are MNHEY and SMNVEV (reference sequence). Trimming pared 5 bases from V and 4 bases from J, leaving 12 bases between. In nucleotides, the CDR3 is TGTGCCAGCAGTCTCGGACCAAATTACGAGCAGTACTTC. It specifies CASSLGPNYEQYF.